Given below is one T cell receptor beta chain in context. Its antigen is currently unknown. Clones were sequenced by immunoSEQ multiplex PCR, and TCRdb holds only the in-frame ones, with some missing. The sample includes roughly 80,000 clones, 91% seen only once; the top ten take 6.5% to 9.5%. The record originates from a study of T cell responses to AZD1222 COVID-19 vaccine. Study-wide points: Spike-specific TCR depth and breadth grew after two AZD1222 doses. White British people made up most donors, females outnumbered males, and clonal diversity was possibly underestimated.

The CDR3 extends over 12 amino acids. Germline V gives CDR1 GTSNPN, CDR2 SVGIG (reference sequence). Deletions cut 4 bases from V and 3 bases from J, with 7 bases between. Timing groups of about 4 and about 12 weeks for second doses were pooled. This specimen was peripheral blood, taken 28 days after the second AZD1222 dose. This clonotype was sampled from an adult who received the AZD1222 COVID-19 vaccine. The gene calls are TRBV30 and TRBJ2-1; D gene uncertain. The CDR3 DNA reads TGTGCCTGGATCCGCGGCTACAATGAGCAGTTCTTC. The encoded protein is CAWIRGYNEQFF.